This T cell receptor beta chain was recorded in a study of CD8 T cells in Susac syndrome. Random hexamers were used to reverse transcribe 0.5 to 1 ug of RNA. The method of amplification for TCR beta CDR3 was immunoSEQ multiplex PCR, covering 54 Vbeta and 13 Jbeta. MiXCR, applied by TCRdb to the immunoSEQ multiplex PCR reads, yields one record per CDR3 protein. The sample carries 350,000 to 550,000 distinct CDR3 sequences, approximately 85% recorded once. Germline-derived CDR1 and CDR2 are SQVTM and ANQGSEA. The V gene end was trimmed by 6 bases and the J gene end by 2 bases; junction bases not matched to a gene: 9. CDR3 length: 14 residues. In blood CD8+ and CD4+ T cells, TCR beta underwent sequencing. Relapsing-remitting disease, either stable or active, was present in the treatment-naive patients who were the multiple sclerosis controls. Isolation of CD8+ and CD4+ T cells was performed negatively, whereas enrichment of TEMRA cells was done by FACS.

V gene TRBV29-1 combines with J gene TRBJ2-7, with 8 bases that match TRBD1. This clonotype was sampled from a human donor with multiple sclerosis. The sample was CD8+ T cells from PBMCs. The CDR3 sequence is CSVHVRGPTYEQYF. Here the CDR3 DNA reads TGCAGCGTCCACGTCAGGGGGCCTACCTACGAGCAGTACTTC.